The rows below give T cell receptor beta chains drawn from one sample of a study of T cell changes during pregnancy in multiple sclerosis. The method was immunoSEQ multiplex PCR; TCRdb's version includes in-frame clones alone and lacks a portion of them. The table lists some 60,000 clones, 92% of them singletons. The specimen was peripheral blood, collected in the second trimester of pregnancy. Receptor source: a female donor in good health, enrolled as a control in a pregnancy study. Each CDR3 is given with its conserved first and last residue. Only some rows state a clone size, as once, few, many or a class for expanded clones.

v_call	clone_size	j_call	cdr3_aa
TRBV6-5	once	TRBJ2-7	CASNAPLAGGNEQYF
TRBV28	once	TRBJ1-5	CASSQNDRVAWHF
TRBV19	-	TRBJ1-5	CASSSGQGGLGSNQPQHF
TRBV6-4	-	TRBJ1-1	CASKMTGNGYTEAFF
TRBV6-5	once	TRBJ2-1	CASQHGGSYNEQFF
TRBV7-9	-	TRBJ2-5	CASSLAPAELQETQYF
TRBV6-6	once	TRBJ1-3	CASRHQGTAGNTIYF
TRBV5-1	-	TRBJ1-2	CASSLEGGYGYTF
TRBV11-2	-	TRBJ1-4	CASSQGTATNEKLFF
TRBV9	-	TRBJ2-5	CASSALAGGVETQYF
TRBV5-1	-	TRBJ2-7	CASRLDRGGSYEQYF
TRBV19	once	TRBJ1-1	CASSIVVRGRAKAFF